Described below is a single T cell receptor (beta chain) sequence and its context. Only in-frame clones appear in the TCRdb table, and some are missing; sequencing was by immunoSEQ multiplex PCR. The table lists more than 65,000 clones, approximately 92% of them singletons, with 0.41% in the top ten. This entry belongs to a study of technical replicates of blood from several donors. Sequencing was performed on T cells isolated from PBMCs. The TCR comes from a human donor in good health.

CDR3 in DNA: TGTGCCAGCAGCTCCTCGGCGGGGGAGCAGTTCTTC. Its protein is CASSSSAGEQFF. The chain carries TRBV7-3 and TRBJ2-1; a possible D gene is TRBD2 (6 bases). Germline V gene sequence: CDR1 SGHTA, CDR2 FQGTGA. CDR3 length: 12 residues. The ends were cut back, 4 bases at V and 10 bases at J, with 11 bases in the middle.